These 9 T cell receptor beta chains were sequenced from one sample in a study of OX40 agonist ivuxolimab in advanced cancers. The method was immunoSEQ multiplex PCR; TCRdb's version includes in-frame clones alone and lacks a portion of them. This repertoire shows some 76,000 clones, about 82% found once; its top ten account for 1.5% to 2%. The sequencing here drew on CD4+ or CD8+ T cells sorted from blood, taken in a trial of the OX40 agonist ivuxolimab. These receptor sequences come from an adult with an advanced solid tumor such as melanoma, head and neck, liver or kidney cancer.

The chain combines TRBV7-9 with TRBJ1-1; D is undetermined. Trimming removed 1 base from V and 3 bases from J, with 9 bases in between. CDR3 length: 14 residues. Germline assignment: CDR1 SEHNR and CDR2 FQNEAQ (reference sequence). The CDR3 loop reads CASSLVRGDTEAFF. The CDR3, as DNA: TGTGCCAGCAGCTTAGTCCGTGGGGACACTGAAGCTTTCTTT.

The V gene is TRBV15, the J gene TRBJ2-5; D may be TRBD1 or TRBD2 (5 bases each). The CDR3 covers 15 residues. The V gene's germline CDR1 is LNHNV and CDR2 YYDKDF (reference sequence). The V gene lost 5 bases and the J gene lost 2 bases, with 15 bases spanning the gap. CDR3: CATSFRWGPQETQYF. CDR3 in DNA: TGTGCCACCAGCTTTAGGTGGGGACCTCAAGAGACCCAGTACTTC.

CDR3 in DNA: TGTGCCTTGGTCCGGGGGGGGAACACCGGGGAGCTGTTTTTT. Translated: CALVRGGNTGELFF. This rearrangement joins TRBV30 to TRBJ2-2, with 8 bases aligning to TRBD2. V shed 7 bases and J 1 base; nucleotides not matched to a gene: 5. The germline CDR1 and CDR2 sequences are GTSNPN and SVGIG (reference sequence). This CDR3 has 14 amino acids.

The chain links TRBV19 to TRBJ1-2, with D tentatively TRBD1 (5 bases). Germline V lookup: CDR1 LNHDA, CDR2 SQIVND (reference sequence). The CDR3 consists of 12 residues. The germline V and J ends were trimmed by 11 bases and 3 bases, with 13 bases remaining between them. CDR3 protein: CAAGRVDYGYTF. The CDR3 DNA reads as TGTGCCGCCGGCAGGGTGGACTATGGCTACACCTTC.

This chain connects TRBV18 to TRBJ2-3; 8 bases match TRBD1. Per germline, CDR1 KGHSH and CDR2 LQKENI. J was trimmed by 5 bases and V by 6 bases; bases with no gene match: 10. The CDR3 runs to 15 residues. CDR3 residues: CASSQTGQGVDTQYF. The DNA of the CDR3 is TGTGCCAGCTCCCAAACTGGACAGGGAGTAGATACGCAGTATTTT.

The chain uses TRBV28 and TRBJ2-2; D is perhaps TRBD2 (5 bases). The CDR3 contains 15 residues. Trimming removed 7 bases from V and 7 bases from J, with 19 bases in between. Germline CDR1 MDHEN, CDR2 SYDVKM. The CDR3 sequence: CASTNSFPGDGELFF. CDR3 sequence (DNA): TGTGCCAGCACCAACAGTTTCCCCGGGGACGGGGAGCTGTTTTTT.

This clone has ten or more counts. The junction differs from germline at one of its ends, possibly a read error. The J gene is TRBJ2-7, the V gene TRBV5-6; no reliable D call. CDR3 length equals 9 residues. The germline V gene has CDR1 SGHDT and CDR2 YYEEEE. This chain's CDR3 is CASSQDGSF. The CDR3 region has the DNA TGTGCCAGCAGCCAGGACGGCAGTTTC.

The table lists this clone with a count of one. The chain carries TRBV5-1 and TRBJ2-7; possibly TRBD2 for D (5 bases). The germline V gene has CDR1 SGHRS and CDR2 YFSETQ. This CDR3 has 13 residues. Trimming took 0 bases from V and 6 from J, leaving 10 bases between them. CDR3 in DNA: TGCGCCAGCAGCTTGGGAGGGCAGGTCGAGCAGTACTTC. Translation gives CASSLGGQVEQYF.

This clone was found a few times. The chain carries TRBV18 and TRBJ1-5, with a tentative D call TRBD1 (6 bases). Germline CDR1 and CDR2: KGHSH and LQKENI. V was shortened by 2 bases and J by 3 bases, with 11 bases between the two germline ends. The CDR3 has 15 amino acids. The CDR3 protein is CASSPSTGLNQPQHF. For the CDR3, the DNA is TGTGCCAGCTCACCATCAACAGGGCTCAATCAGCCCCAGCATTTT.